These 28 T cell receptor beta chains came from one sample sequenced in a study of blood T cell repertoires in COVID-19. Assay: immunoSEQ multiplex PCR; the TCRdb copy retains only in-frame clones and omits some. The sample holds around 71,000 clones, roughly 86% seen once. The specimen sequenced was peripheral blood. These TCRs come from a woman in her fifties or sixties with acute or convalescent COVID-19.

This clone has more than one count but fewer than ten. The chain uses TRBV3-1 (or the pseudogene TRBV3-2) and TRBJ2-2; maybe TRBD1 (5 bases). Germline lookup yields CDR1 LGHDT and CDR2 YNNKEL (reference sequence). This CDR3 has 18 amino acids. Deletions cut 0 bases from V and 0 bases from J, with 14 bases between. The CDR3 region is CASSQDFDSYTNTGELFF. The CDR3 DNA follows: TGTGCCAGCAGCCAAGATTTTGACAGCTATACGAACACCGGGGAGCTGTTTTTT.

The gene calls are TRBV12-3 or TRBV12-4 and TRBJ1-1; D gene ambiguous. V was pared by 3 bases and J by 3 bases, with 5 bases between. The CDR3 totals 12 residues. The CDR3 sequence is CASSLAYTEAFF. Written as DNA, the CDR3 is TGTGCCAGCAGTTTGGCCTACACTGAAGCTTTCTTT.

The V gene is TRBV18, the J gene TRBJ1-4; 12 bases align to TRBD1. The V segment lost 6 bases and the J segment 7 bases; nucleotides outside the gene matches: 9. This CDR3 has 16 amino acids. Germline V gives CDR1 KGHSH, CDR2 LQKENI. In nucleotides, the CDR3 is TGTGCCAGCTCGCCTGGGACAGGGGGCGAGAGTGAAAAACTGTTTTTT. Translation gives CASSPGTGGESEKLFF.

The J gene is TRBJ1-1, the V gene TRBV28; a weak D match, TRBD1 (6 bases). V was trimmed by 3 bases and J by 7 bases, leaving 12 bases between them. The germline V gene has CDR1 MDHEN and CDR2 SYDVKM. This CDR3 region has 13 residues. CDR3 sequence reads: CASSLDSGIEAFF. The CDR3 nucleotides read TGTGCCAGCAGTTTGGACAGCGGGATTGAAGCTTTCTTT.

The chain joins TRBV28 to TRBJ1-5, with D perhaps TRBD1 (6 bases). Trimming stripped 6 bases from V and 6 bases from J, with 12 bases between. Looked up from germline, CDR1 is MDHEN and CDR2 is SYDVKM. There are 13 residues in the CDR3. CDR3 loop: CASRQGSAQPQHF. CDR3 nucleotide sequence: TGTGCCAGCAGGCAGGGGTCGGCTCAGCCCCAGCATTTT.

This chain connects TRBV2 to TRBJ2-2; 8 nucleotides agree with TRBD2. This CDR3 comprises 16 residues. V gave up 5 bases and J gave up 5 bases; unmatched junction bases: 10. CDR1 and CDR2 from the germline V gene are SNHLY and FYNNEI. The CDR3 DNA sequence: TGTGCCAGCAGTTCTGGCCCGGGGGGGCGAACCGGGGAGCTGTTTTTT. Translation gives CASSSGPGGRTGELFF.

The rearrangement uses TRBV28 and TRBJ2-7; TRBD2 is a possible D gene (5 bases). The CDR3 has 14 residues. Looked up from germline, CDR1 is MDHEN and CDR2 is SYDVKM. Trimming took 5 bases from V and 4 from J, leaving 15 bases between them. The CDR3 region has the DNA TGTGCCAGCAGTAAGGGCGGGCCAGCTTACGAGCAGTACTTC. Translated: CASSKGGPAYEQYF. Filled out from reference TRBV28 and TRBJ2-7, the complete variable domain reads DVKVTQSSRYLVKRTGEKVFLECVQDMDHENMFWYRQDPGLGLRLIYFSYDVKMKEKGDIPEGYSVSREKKERFSLILESASTNQTSMYLCASSKGGPAYEQYFGPGTRLTVT.

The gene calls are TRBV2 and TRBJ1-6; D not resolved. This CDR3 region has 15 residues. With 6 bases removed from V and 6 bases from J, the gap between germline ends came to 15 bases. The V gene's germline CDR1 is SNHLY and CDR2 FYNNEI. CDR3 in DNA: TGTGCCAGCAGACTAACGGCCGCTGTTAATTCACCCCTCCACTTT. Residues: CASRLTAAVNSPLHF. Supplemented by reference TRBV2 and TRBJ1-6, the full variable domain reads EPEVTQTPSHQVTQMGQEVILRCVPISNHLYFYWYRQILGQKVEFLVSFYNNEISEKSEIFDDQFSVERPDGSNFTLKIRSTKLEDSAMYFCASRLTAAVNSPLHFGNGTRLTVT.

The J gene is TRBJ1-1, the V gene TRBV4-1, with TRBD1 as a possible D gene (6 bases). CDR3 length equals 15 residues. V was trimmed by 7 bases and J by 3 bases, leaving 18 bases between them. Germline CDR1 is MGHRA and CDR2 is YSYEKL. Written as DNA, the CDR3 is TGCGCCAGCAAACTCGGGGGGGAGGGGGACACTGAAGCTTTCTTT. As protein: CASKLGGEGDTEAFF.

The chain employs TRBV7-2 and TRBJ1-4; the D gene is possibly TRBD1 (6 bases). V was cut by 4 bases and J by 3 bases, with 15 bases left in between. Germline V gene data show CDR1 as SGHTA and CDR2 as FQGNSA. This CDR3 is built from 16 residues. Written as DNA, the CDR3 is TGTGCCAGCAGCTCAAGAGGTCAGGGGTCTAATGAAAAACTGTTTTTT. Its translation is CASSSRGQGSNEKLFF.

This chain connects TRBV19 to TRBJ1-5; 9 bases fit TRBD1. The junction had 2 bases not matched to a gene; V was cut back by 6 bases and J by 5 bases. Germline CDR1 and CDR2: LNHDA and SQIVND (reference sequence). This CDR3 contains 13 residues. CDR3 residues: CASRDRGDQPQHF. DNA of the CDR3: TGTGCCAGTAGAGACAGGGGGGATCAGCCCCAGCATTTT. Looking up the rest from reference TRBV19 and TRBJ1-5 gives the full variable domain: DGGITQSPKYLFRKEGQNVTLSCEQNLNHDAMYWYRQDPGQGLRLIYYSQIVNDFQKGDIAEGYSVSREKKESFPLTVTSAQKNPTAFYLCASRDRGDQPQHFGDGTRLSIL.

V is TRBV19 and J is TRBJ2-7; 11 bases map to TRBD2. The CDR3 is made up of 15 amino acids. Losses at the gene ends were 4 bases for V and 3 bases for J; bases not matched to a gene: 5. Germline-derived CDR1 and CDR2 are LNHDA and SQIVND (reference sequence). CDR3 in DNA: TGTGCCAGTAGTAACCCACTAGCGGGAGTCTACGAGCAGTACTTC. The encoded protein is CASSNPLAGVYEQYF.

This chain joins TRBV13 and TRBJ2-1; 8 bases are a match to TRBD2. This CDR3 is 14 amino acids long. The ends lost 7 bases at V and 4 bases at J; junction bases unmatched: 6. Germline V gives CDR1 PRHDT, CDR2 FYEKMQ (reference sequence). The CDR3 nucleotides read TGTGCCAGCACCGGGAGGGCCGTATACAATGAGCAGTTCTTC. Its translation is CASTGRAVYNEQFF. The whole variable domain, remainder taken from reference TRBV13 and TRBJ2-1, is AAGVIQSPRHLIKEKRETATLKCYPIPRHDTVYWYQQGPGQDPQFLISFYEKMQSDKGSIPDRFSAQQFSDYHSELNMSSLELGDSALYFCASTGRAVYNEQFFGPGTRLTVL.

The V call is TRBV19, the J call TRBJ1-4; D is unresolved. This CDR3 region has 15 residues. The germline V gene has CDR1 LNHDA and CDR2 SQIVND (reference sequence). V was shortened by 6 bases and J by 2 bases, with 13 bases between the two germline ends. This CDR3 is CASRGGILTNEKLFF. The CDR3, as DNA: TGTGCCAGTAGAGGAGGGATCCTGACTAATGAAAAACTGTTTTTT.

The chain joins TRBV4-1 to TRBJ2-3, with 8 bases identical to TRBD2. CDR1 is MGHRA, CDR2 YSYEKL, per germline. The CDR3 is 17 amino acids. The ends lost 0 bases at V and 5 bases at J; junction bases unmatched: 10. In nucleotides, the CDR3 is TGCGCCAGCAGCCAAGATGGAACAGCGGGAGTTTTAGATACGCAGTATTTT. This codes for CASSQDGTAGVLDTQYF.

The rearrangement joins TRBV5-5 to TRBJ1-2; no definite D call. V lost 2 bases and J 1 base, leaving 6 bases between the germline ends. In germline, CDR1 is SGHKS, CDR2 YYEKEE (reference sequence). CDR3 length: 13 residues. The CDR3 is CASSFEVNYGYTF. The CDR3, as DNA: TGTGCCAGCAGCTTTGAGGTTAACTATGGCTACACCTTC. Drawing the rest from reference TRBV5-5 and TRBJ1-2, the complete variable domain is DAGVTQSPTHLIKTRGQQVTLRCSPISGHKSVSWYQQVLGQGPQFIFQYYEKEERGRGNFPDRFSARQFPNYSSELNVNALLLGDSALYLCASSFEVNYGYTFGSGTRLTVV.

The chain joins TRBV19 to TRBJ2-2, with 9 bases fitting TRBD1. The CDR3 loop spans 16 amino acids. After removal of 3 bases from V and 4 bases from J, the junction contained 6 bases not matched to a gene. CDR1 is LNHDA, CDR2 SQIVND, per germline (reference sequence). The CDR3 DNA sequence: TGTGCCAGTAGTATGGGGGGGGACAGGGTCACCGGGGAGCTGTTTTTT. This gives the protein CASSMGGDRVTGELFF.

The chain joins TRBV4-1 to TRBJ1-1, with a possible D match to TRBD1 (6 bases). CDR3 length equals 15 residues. CDR1 and CDR2 from the germline V gene are MGHRA and YSYEKL. V lost 3 bases and J 0 bases, leaving 11 bases between the germline ends. CDR3 in DNA: TGCGCCAGCAGCCAGTCAGGGGTCATGAACACTGAAGCTTTCTTT. It is translated as CASSQSGVMNTEAFF.

In this sample, this clone turned up once. CDR3 region: CAGGGGSYNSPLHF. CDR3 DNA sequence: TGTGCCGGAGGGGGGGGCTCCTATAATTCACCCCTCCACTTT. V usage is TRBV30 and J usage is TRBJ1-6; TRBD1 is a possible D gene (6 bases). The CDR3 totals 14 residues. Trimming cost V 8 bases and J 0 bases, with 11 bases left between them. CDR1 and CDR2 (germline): GTSNPN, SVGIG (reference sequence).

The J gene is TRBJ1-2, the V gene TRBV3-1 (or the pseudogene TRBV3-2), with 10 bases matching TRBD1. Germline CDR1 reads LGHDT; CDR2 reads YNNKEL (reference sequence). This CDR3 comprises 14 residues. V lost 9 bases to trimming and J lost 8 bases; unmatched junction nucleotides: 12. CDR3 region: CASSGTGASRGYTF. CDR3 DNA: TGTGCCAGTTCCGGGACAGGGGCATCTAGAGGCTACACCTTC.

The chain uses TRBV11-3 and TRBJ1-1; no firm D call. V was trimmed by 5 bases and J by 2 bases, leaving 6 bases between them. This CDR3 comprises 12 residues. CDR1 is SGHNT and CDR2 is YENEEA in the germline V gene. Here the CDR3 DNA reads TGTGCCAGCAGCGGAGAAAACACTGAAGCTTTCTTT. Its protein product is CASSGENTEAFF.

This chain connects TRBV24-1 to TRBJ2-3; 7 bases are a match to TRBD1. Germline V gene data show CDR1 as KGHDR and CDR2 as SFDVKD. The CDR3 length is 15 residues. The V segment lost 4 bases and the J segment 2 bases; nucleotides outside the gene matches: 5. The CDR3 region is CATSDPTGSTDTQYF. DNA of the CDR3: TGTGCCACCAGTGACCCGACAGGGTCCACAGATACGCAGTATTTT.

J is TRBJ1-2 and V is TRBV2; a weak D match, TRBD1 (5 bases). CDR3 length: 13 amino acids. Germline V gene sequence: CDR1 SNHLY, CDR2 FYNNEI. The V end lost 8 bases, the J end lost 7 bases, and 17 bases lay between the germline ends. CDR3 sequence reads: CASGSGGAGGYTF. The DNA of the CDR3 is TGTGCCAGCGGTTCGGGAGGGGCTGGTGGCTACACCTTC.

V is TRBV13 and J is TRBJ2-1, with unresolved D. The CDR3 spans 16 residues. Germline V CDR1 and CDR2: PRHDT, FYEKMQ (reference sequence). Trimming took off 0 bases at V and 0 bases at J, with 9 bases between the two ends. CDR3 bases: TGTGCCAGCAGCTTAGGGGTGTCGAGCTCCTACAATGAGCAGTTCTTC. Translation gives CASSLGVSSSYNEQFF.

The genes are TRBV7-2 and TRBJ1-2; TRBD1 might be the D (5 bases). CDR1 SGHTA and CDR2 FQGNSA come from the germline V gene. Trimming cost V 1 base and J 3 bases, with 12 bases left between them. The CDR3 totals 15 residues. The CDR3 DNA reads TGTGCCAGCAGCTTAGAACAGGCATCTTACTATGGCTACACCTTC. This gives the protein CASSLEQASYYGYTF.

The chain employs TRBV7-3 and TRBJ2-3; unclear D gene. The ends were cut back, 0 bases at V and 1 base at J, with 8 bases in the middle. Germline CDR1 reads SGHTA; CDR2 reads FQGTGA. The CDR3 is made up of 15 amino acids. This CDR3 reads CASSLTLAGTDTQYF. The DNA of the CDR3 is TGTGCCAGCAGCTTAACACTGGCGGGCACAGATACGCAGTATTTT.

The V and J genes are TRBV27 and TRBJ1-1; weak D call: TRBD1 (5 bases). Trimming took 8 bases from V and 4 from J, leaving 11 bases between them. From germline, CDR1 is MNHEY and CDR2 SMNVEV (reference sequence). The CDR3 has 12 amino acids. CDR3 nucleotide sequence: TGTGCCAGCGGATGGGGGGGCACTGAAGCTTTCTTT. Translation gives CASGWGGTEAFF.

The CDR3 DNA reads as TGCGCCAGCAGCCGACTACTAGCGGCCCGGTACGAGCAGTACTTC. Its translation: CASSRLLAARYEQYF. The chain has TRBV4-1 and TRBJ2-7, with TRBD2 identical over 8 bases. The CDR3 sequence is 15 residues long. Looked up from germline, CDR1 is MGHRA and CDR2 is YSYEKL. The trim removed 4 bases at V and 4 bases at J, leaving 9 bases unmatched.